A single sample is the source of the 7 T cell receptor beta chains below, sequenced in a study of beta chain features in type 1 diabetes. Every bit of the isolated RNA underwent reverse transcription, so sequencing read expressed TCRB transcripts. Assay used: immunoSEQ multiplex PCR; TCRdb lists only in-frame clones, some missing. This table holds 250,000 or so clones, around a quarter found once. Sequencing was done on a sample of central memory CD4+ T cells from blood. The receptors come from a young man in good health.

This clone has only a few counts. The chain uses TRBV4-2 and TRBJ1-4; D remains unclear. With 0 bases removed from V and 5 bases from J, the gap between germline ends came to 7 bases. The CDR3 covers 14 residues. In germline, CDR1 is LGHNA, CDR2 YNFKEQ. For the CDR3, the DNA is TGTGCCAGCAGCCAAGATCTCTCCAATGAAAAACTGTTTTTT. Protein product: CASSQDLSNEKLFF.

A few counts support this clone. V gene TRBV7-9 combines with J gene TRBJ1-4; TRBD1 might be the D (6 bases). This CDR3 has 14 amino acids. V was cut by 5 bases and J by 7 bases, with 14 bases left in between. The germline CDR1 and CDR2 sequences are SEHNR and FQNEAQ (reference sequence). The CDR3 DNA reads TGTGCCAGCAGCGTTACAGGGAGAGCTGAAAAACTGTTTTTT. Residues: CASSVTGRAEKLFF.

Ten or more counts support this clone. The chain joins TRBV30 to TRBJ2-5; the match to TRBD2 covers 9 bases. The trim removed 5 bases at V and 5 bases at J, leaving 6 bases unmatched. Germline V CDR1 and CDR2: GTSNPN, SVGIG (reference sequence). The CDR3 is 13 amino acids. The CDR3 bases are TGTGCCTGGTCCGAAAGCGGGAGGGAGACCCAGTACTTC. This translates into CAWSESGRETQYF.

V gene TRBV18 combines with J gene TRBJ2-3, with TRBD1 as a possible D gene (7 bases). Trimming pared 4 bases from V and 3 bases from J, leaving 14 bases between. This CDR3 region has 15 residues. Germline V gene sequence: CDR1 KGHSH, CDR2 LQKENI. CDR3 bases: TGTGCCAGCTCACTGAACCAGGGGGGAACAGATACGCAGTATTTT. Its protein product is CASSLNQGGTDTQYF.

This clone was observed a few times. This CDR3 reads CASSLSRGPILETQYF. As DNA, the CDR3 is TGTGCCAGCAGCTTAAGCCGGGGTCCCATTTTAGAGACCCAGTACTTC. V and J are TRBV7-9 and TRBJ2-5; D may be TRBD2 (5 bases). The CDR3 consists of 16 residues. Germline CDR1 is SEHNR and CDR2 is FQNEAQ (reference sequence). The V end lost 2 bases, the J end lost 4 bases, and 17 bases lay between the germline ends.

This clone was observed a handful of times. Other DNA variants within this sample encode the same CDR3. The rearrangement joins TRBV30 to TRBJ1-5; maybe TRBD1 (5 bases). V lost 3 bases and J 2 bases, leaving 8 bases between the germline ends. The CDR3 is made up of 13 amino acids. Germline V CDR1 and CDR2: GTSNPN, SVGIG (reference sequence). The CDR3: CAWSQGGNQPQHF. The CDR3 DNA is TGTGCCTGGAGCCAGGGAGGCAATCAGCCCCAGCATTTT.

This clone was picked up many times. The chain recombines TRBV25-1 with TRBJ2-1, with 9 positions matching TRBD1. The ends lost 4 bases at V and 8 bases at J; junction bases unmatched: 12. The germline CDR1 and CDR2 sequences are MGHDK and SYGVNS. This CDR3 comprises 16 residues. The CDR3 reads CASSGHRGQGRDEQFF. CDR3 in DNA: TGTGCCAGCAGTGGACACAGGGGGCAGGGGAGGGATGAGCAGTTCTTC.